The 22 T cell receptor beta chains below come from one sample, sequenced in a study of CD8+ T cells in alopecia areata. Sequencing relied on a cDNA template that was reverse transcribed from extracted RNA. Using immunoSEQ multiplex PCR, the repertoire was profiled, and TCRdb retains in-frame clones only, with some absent. The profile shows about 76,000 clones, 66% of them singletons. The treatment is: oral pan-JAK inhibitor, 5-10 mg twice daily. Here the sequenced sample was CD8+ T cells sorted from blood, taken at week 24, from a patient treated with tofacitinib. The receptors stem from a human donor with alopecia areata.

The V call is TRBV10-3, the J call TRBJ2-3; D gene uncertain. V lost 4 bases, J lost 3 bases, and 20 bases lay in between. CDR1 and CDR2 (germline): ENHRY, SYGVKD. The CDR3 is 17 residues long. CDR3 residues: CAISAPLTSPGTDTQYF. The CDR3 DNA follows: TGTGCCATCAGTGCCCCCCTGACAAGCCCTGGGACAGATACGCAGTATTTT.

CDR3 loop: CASSLWYRNTEAFF. CDR3 in DNA: TGTGCCAGCAGTTTATGGTACAGGAACACTGAAGCTTTCTTT. The rearrangement links TRBV27 to TRBJ1-1; D not certain. V was clipped by 1 base and J by 1 base, with 7 bases between them. The CDR3 has 14 residues. Germline lookup yields CDR1 MNHEY and CDR2 SMNVEV (reference sequence).

This sequence joins TRBV29-1 and TRBJ1-1, with a weak D call TRBD1 (5 bases). The CDR3 spans 12 residues. Trimming cost V 4 bases and J 6 bases, with 12 bases left between them. CDR1 and CDR2 from the germline V gene are SQVTM and ANQGSEA. CDR3 in amino acids: CSVVLGGSEAFF. The CDR3 region has the DNA TGCAGCGTTGTCTTGGGGGGATCTGAAGCTTTCTTT.

CDR3 amino acids: CASSLPTGFSYEQYF. The CDR3, as DNA: TGTGCCAGCAGTCTCCCGACAGGGTTCTCCTACGAGCAGTACTTC. The chain couples TRBV6-5 to TRBJ2-7; 7 nucleotides line up with TRBD1. Germline V gene data show CDR1 as MNHEY and CDR2 as SVGAGI. The J segment lost 0 bases and the V segment lost 5 bases, leaving 7 bases of the junction unmatched. The CDR3 has 15 residues.

The CDR3 bases are TGTGCCAGCAGCCTGTCCGGGACTCTTGCGTTCTTC. Translated, it gives CASSLSGTLAFF. J is TRBJ2-1 and V is TRBV28; tentatively, D is TRBD2 (6 bases). The CDR3 covers 12 residues. V shed 6 bases and J shed 15 bases, with 18 bases lying between them. Germline-derived CDR1 and CDR2 are MDHEN and SYDVKM.

The V and J genes are TRBV29-1 and TRBJ2-2; TRBD2 matches 10 bases. The J segment lost 4 bases and the V segment lost 7 bases, leaving 12 bases of the junction unmatched. Germline V gene data show CDR1 as SQVTM and CDR2 as ANQGSEA. CDR3 length equals 16 residues. The CDR3 spells CSALAGGLAATGELFF. The CDR3 DNA reads TGCAGCGCCTTGGCGGGTGGACTAGCGGCCACCGGGGAGCTGTTTTTT.

A single count supports this clone. This chain joins TRBV29-1 and TRBJ1-2; 7 bases are shared with TRBD1. Germline V lookup: CDR1 SQVTM, CDR2 ANQGSEA. The CDR3 contains 13 residues. The V segment lost 3 bases and the J segment 4 bases; nucleotides outside the gene matches: 5. CDR3 region: CSVDTGEGYGYTF. In nucleotides, the CDR3 is TGCAGCGTTGATACAGGGGAGGGCTATGGCTACACCTTC.

The V and J genes are TRBV7-8 and TRBJ2-3; 12 bases are shared with TRBD2. The CDR3 extends over 16 amino acids. Unmatched junction bases numbered 6, after V lost 5 bases and J lost 3 bases. Germline CDR1 SGHVS, CDR2 FQNEAQ. The CDR3 nucleotides are TGTGCCAGCAGCCACTCTAGCGGGAGGGCAACAGATACGCAGTATTTT. It translates to CASSHSSGRATDTQYF.

The V and J genes are TRBV7-8 and TRBJ2-5; TRBD2 is a possible D gene (6 bases). Germline lookup yields CDR1 SGHVS and CDR2 FQNEAQ. Trimming left V 2 bases short and J 4 bases short, with 14 bases between. CDR3 size: 15 residues. The CDR3 bases are TGTGCCAGCAGCTTATTGGGGGGAGAGGGAGAGACCCAGTACTTC. This gives the protein CASSLLGGEGETQYF.

This clone was observed a handful of times. The chain joins TRBV6-5 to TRBJ2-5; D may be TRBD2 (7 bases). The length of the CDR3 is 13 residues. V lost 9 bases to trimming and J lost 5 bases, with 16 bases between them. Germline V CDR1 and CDR2: MNHEY, SVGAGI. CDR3 amino acids: CASGGGPHETQYF. CDR3 coding DNA: TGTGCCAGTGGCGGGGGCCCCCATGAGACCCAGTACTTC.

This sequence joins TRBV4-3 and TRBJ2-5; D is possibly TRBD1 (7 bases). Trimming removed 4 bases from V and 4 bases from J, with 16 bases in between. The CDR3 is 15 residues long. Germline V lookup: CDR1 LGHNA, CDR2 YSLEER. Here the CDR3 DNA reads TGCGCCAGCAGCCCACGGACAGGAGGGGCAGAGACCCAGTACTTC. Protein: CASSPRTGGAETQYF.

This clone has more than one count but fewer than ten. This rearrangement joins TRBV4-1 to TRBJ2-3; D gene uncertain. The CDR3 consists of 15 residues. Germline CDR1 and CDR2: MGHRA and YSYEKL. V was pared by 0 bases and J by 4 bases, with 11 bases between. The CDR3 nucleotides are TGCGCCAGCAGCCAAGATGCTCCTTTGGCAGATACGCAGTATTTT. It yields the protein CASSQDAPLADTQYF.

The sample holds a few counts of this clone. CDR3 DNA: TGTGCCAGCAGCTTAGCTTTCAGGTTCCTCAATGAGCAGTTCTTC. It yields the protein CASSLAFRFLNEQFF. The V and J genes are TRBV7-6 and TRBJ2-1, with D unresolved. Per germline, CDR1 SGHVS and CDR2 FNYEAQ. Trimming pared 0 bases from V and 6 bases from J, leaving 12 bases between. CDR3 size: 15 residues. Full variable domain (outside the CDR3, taken from reference TRBV7-6 and TRBJ2-1): GAGVSQSPRYKVTKRGQDVALRCDPISGHVSLYWYRQALGQGPEFLTYFNYEAQQDKSGLPNDRFSAERPEGSISTLTIQRTEQRDSAMYRCASSLAFRFLNEQFFGPGTRLTVL.

V usage is TRBV7-9 and J usage is TRBJ2-4; TRBD1 matches at 11 bases. V dropped 4 bases and J dropped 2; count of bases not matched to a gene: 4. The CDR3 is 16 amino acids. Germline CDR1 SEHNR, CDR2 FQNEAQ (reference sequence). CDR3 coding DNA: TGTGCCAGCAGCTCGGGACAGGGGGAGTCCAAAAACATTCAGTACTTC. Amino acid sequence: CASSSGQGESKNIQYF.

The V and J genes are TRBV28 and TRBJ2-5; 12 positions match TRBD2. The CDR3 has 16 amino acids. Trimming took 5 bases from V and 4 from J; bases not matched to a gene: 8. Germline V lookup: CDR1 MDHEN, CDR2 SYDVKM. CDR3 residues: CASSTRTSGTLETQYF. In nucleotides, the CDR3 is TGTGCCAGCAGTACTCGGACTAGCGGGACCTTAGAGACCCAGTACTTC.

This chain connects TRBV13 to TRBJ2-7; D may be TRBD2 (5 bases). Germline V gene lookup returns CDR1 PRHDT and CDR2 FYEKMQ (reference sequence). The V end lost 3 bases, the J end lost 0 bases, and 12 bases lay between the germline ends. The CDR3 spans 15 residues. The CDR3 sequence is CASSFGNSASYEQYF. DNA for the CDR3: TGTGCCAGCAGCTTCGGGAACAGCGCCTCCTACGAGCAGTACTTC.

This clone was observed a few times. The chain combines TRBV28 with TRBJ2-1; TRBD1 is a possible D gene (6 bases). Germline V lookup: CDR1 MDHEN, CDR2 SYDVKM. CDR3 length equals 13 residues. Trimming removed 6 bases at V and 9 bases at J, with 15 bases between. CDR3 sequence: CASRYRAVAEQFF. The CDR3 DNA is TGTGCCAGCAGGTACAGGGCCGTGGCTGAGCAGTTCTTC. Full variable domain (outside the CDR3, taken from reference TRBV28 and TRBJ2-1): DVKVTQSSRYLVKRTGEKVFLECVQDMDHENMFWYRQDPGLGLRLIYFSYDVKMKEKGDIPEGYSVSREKKERFSLILESASTNQTSMYLCASRYRAVAEQFFGPGTRLTVL.

This rearrangement joins TRBV7-9 to TRBJ2-7, with D possibly being TRBD1 or TRBD2 (5 bases each). Between the trimmed V and J ends, which lost 3 bases and 2 bases, there was a span of 11 bases. Germline CDR1 reads SEHNR; CDR2 reads FQNEAQ (reference sequence). The CDR3 contains 14 residues. For the CDR3, the DNA is TGTGCCAGCAGCTTCCGGGACCTTCCCTACGAGCAGTACTTC. It specifies CASSFRDLPYEQYF.

This clone was detected a few times. The chain joins TRBV5-8 to TRBJ2-3, with D unclear. From germline, CDR1 is SGHTS and CDR2 YDEGEE. The CDR3 is 15 residues long. Trimming took 0 bases from V and 3 from J, leaving 11 bases between them. Here the CDR3 reads CASSLVVIGTDTQYF. In DNA, the CDR3 is TGTGCCAGCAGCTTGGTGGTCATAGGGACAGATACGCAGTATTTT.

In its sample, this clone was seen once. The chain carries TRBV5-1 and TRBJ2-7; D is unresolved. With 0 bases removed from V and 4 bases from J, the gap between germline ends came to 8 bases. The CDR3 contains 13 residues. Germline V CDR1 and CDR2: SGHRS, YFSETQ. The CDR3 loop reads CASSLEPAYEQYF. The CDR3 DNA reads TGCGCCAGCAGCTTGGAGCCTGCATACGAGCAGTACTTC. Looking up the rest from reference TRBV5-1 and TRBJ2-7 gives the full variable domain: KAGVTQTPRYLIKTRGQQVTLSCSPISGHRSVSWYQQTPGQGLQFLFEYFSETQRNKGNFPGRFSGRQFSNSRSEMNVSTLELGDSALYLCASSLEPAYEQYFGPGTRLTVT.

The genes are TRBV9 and TRBJ2-3, with TRBD2 matching over 7 bases. This CDR3 spans 20 amino acids. Germline CDR1 reads SGDLS; CDR2 reads YYNGEE. The V gene end was trimmed by 4 bases and the J gene end by 5 bases; junction bases not matched to a gene: 25. CDR3 protein: CASSPQPFPSGSLNVDTQYF. The CDR3 DNA reads TGTGCCAGCAGCCCACAACCTTTCCCTAGCGGATCTTTGAATGTAGATACGCAGTATTTT.

The chain links TRBV2 to TRBJ1-2; possible D gene TRBD1, 5 bases. The CDR3 consists of 13 residues. Trimming pared 5 bases from V and 4 bases from J, leaving 11 bases between. Germline CDR1 reads SNHLY; CDR2 reads FYNNEI. The DNA of the CDR3 is TGTGCCAGCAGTTACAGGAACACCTATGGCTACACCTTC. It specifies CASSYRNTYGYTF.